Following are 9 T cell receptor beta chains from one sample sequenced in a study of CD8+ T cells in alopecia areata. Treatment noted: oral pan-JAK inhibitor, 5-10 mg twice daily. Investigators isolated RNA and reverse transcribed it into cDNA to act as the sequencing template. The repertoire was sequenced with immunoSEQ multiplex PCR; TCRdb's copy has only in-frame clones and lacks some. The sample holds roughly 250,000 clones, roughly 60% seen once. The source was CD4+ T cells sorted from blood, collected around week 54, from a patient treated with tofacitinib. These receptors originate from a human donor with alopecia areata.

This clone was counted a few times. The J gene is TRBJ1-1, the V gene TRBV12-5; D gene unclear. In germline, CDR1 is LGHNT, CDR2 FRNRAP. V was cut by 4 bases and J by 0 bases, with 12 bases left in between. The CDR3 contains 15 residues. The CDR3 protein is CASGWSARMNTEAFF. DNA for the CDR3: TGTGCTAGTGGTTGGAGTGCGAGGATGAACACTGAAGCTTTCTTT.

The table lists this clone with a few counts. V gene TRBV18 combines with J gene TRBJ2-2; D not resolved. The CDR3 has 13 residues. Looked up from germline, CDR1 is KGHSH and CDR2 is LQKENI. V was trimmed by 4 bases and J by 7 bases, leaving 10 bases between them. DNA for the CDR3: TGTGCCAGCTCACAGGGAATTGACGGGGAGCTGTTTTTT. This codes for CASSQGIDGELFF.

This clone appeared a single time. The rearrangement joins TRBV7-9 to TRBJ2-7; perhaps TRBD1 as D (5 bases). Between the trimmed V and J ends, which lost 4 bases and 7 bases, there was a span of 17 bases. The CDR3 totals 14 residues. Looked up from germline, CDR1 is SEHNR and CDR2 is FQNEAQ (reference sequence). The CDR3 is CASSSTGPDVEQYF. The CDR3 DNA is TGTGCCAGCAGCTCTACAGGTCCCGACGTGGAGCAGTACTTC. Complete variable domain (other parts from reference TRBV7-9 and TRBJ2-7): DTGVSQNPRHKITKRGQNVTFRCDPISEHNRLYWYRQTLGQGPEFLTYFQNEAQLEKSRLLSDRFSAERPKGSFSTLEIQRTEQGDSAMYLCASSSTGPDVEQYFGPGTRLTVT.

CDR3 region: CASSKGASPLHF. In DNA, the CDR3 is TGCGCCAGCAGCAAAGGGGCTTCACCCCTCCACTTT. This rearrangement joins TRBV5-1 to TRBJ1-6, with D perhaps TRBD1 (5 bases). In germline, CDR1 is SGHRS, CDR2 YFSETQ. Trimming shortened V by 4 bases and J by 9 bases, and 8 bases separated the two germline ends. This CDR3 is built from 12 residues.

This sequence joins TRBV7-9 and TRBJ1-1; the D is unclear. Germline CDR1 SEHNR, CDR2 FQNEAQ (reference sequence). The CDR3 totals 15 residues. V lost 0 bases and J 4 bases, leaving 12 bases between the germline ends. In nucleotides, the CDR3 is TGTGCCAGCAGCTTAGCCGAGGCGCCGGGCACTGAAGCTTTCTTT. The encoded protein is CASSLAEAPGTEAFF. Variable domain in full (rest from reference TRBV7-9 and TRBJ1-1): DTGVSQNPRHKITKRGQNVTFRCDPISEHNRLYWYRQTLGQGPEFLTYFQNEAQLEKSRLLSDRFSAERPKGSFSTLEIQRTEQGDSAMYLCASSLAEAPGTEAFFGQGTRLTVV.

This rearrangement joins TRBV7-2 to TRBJ2-7; 8 nucleotides align to TRBD1. The CDR3 sequence is 13 residues long. Per germline, CDR1 SGHTA and CDR2 FQGNSA. The ends lost 5 bases at V and 5 bases at J; junction bases unmatched: 5. CDR3 nucleotides: TGTGCCAGCAGCCGGGGACAGGTCCACGAGCAGTACTTC. Translation gives CASSRGQVHEQYF.

The chain carries TRBV2 and TRBJ2-5, with 8 bases that match TRBD2. The CDR3 runs 18 residues. V shed 0 bases, J shed 5 bases, and the junction held 14 bases outside the gene matches. Germline V gives CDR1 SNHLY, CDR2 FYNNEI. The CDR3 protein is CASSEANLASGGRETQYF. Here the CDR3 DNA reads TGTGCCAGCAGTGAAGCGAATCTGGCCAGCGGGGGCCGGGAGACCCAGTACTTC.

V is TRBV7-2 and J is TRBJ1-2; D is unresolved. CDR1 is SGHTA and CDR2 is FQGNSA in the germline V gene. Trimming took off 3 bases at V and 6 bases at J, with 11 bases between the two ends. The CDR3 has 13 amino acids. CDR3 region: CASSFYTDHGYTF. The CDR3 nucleotides are TGTGCCAGCAGCTTTTACACAGATCATGGCTACACCTTC.

J is TRBJ1-1 and V is TRBV5-1; 7 bases agree with TRBD1. The CDR3 loop spans 13 amino acids. Per germline, CDR1 SGHRS and CDR2 YFSETQ. The ends lost 3 bases at V and 4 bases at J; junction bases unmatched: 3. The CDR3 sequence is CASSYRGLTEAFF. CDR3 DNA sequence: TGCGCCAGCAGCTACAGGGGACTCACTGAAGCTTTCTTT.